Given below is one T cell receptor (beta chain) in context. Amplification used 60 Vbeta primers and 13 Jbeta primers. The repertoire was sequenced with immunoSEQ multiplex PCR; TCRdb's copy has only in-frame clones and lacks some. Of 95,000 to 150,000 clones detected, approximately 67% appear once; the ten largest clones hold about 1.5%. These data belong to a study of cytomegalovirus exposure and HLA in healthy donors. Germline V lookup: CDR1 SGDLS, CDR2 YYNGEE. V lost 3 bases, J lost 5 bases, and 8 bases stayed unmatched. This CDR3 comprises 15 residues. The receptor was isolated from a man aged 18-30 years in good health and CMV-seronegative. The sample consisted of PBMCs. This rearrangement joins TRBV9 to TRBJ2-5; 9 bases are a match to TRBD1. CDR3: CASSAGTGRTETQYF. The CDR3 nucleotides are TGTGCCAGCAGCGCGGGGACAGGGAGGACGGAGACCCAGTACTTC.